The 9 T cell receptor beta chains listed next were all sequenced from one sample in a study of cytomegalovirus exposure and HLA in healthy donors. Profiled with immunoSEQ multiplex PCR; TCRdb holds only in-frame clones, not every one. This sample has 65,000 to 75,000 clones, with around 94% found just once. The sequenced sample was PBMCs. The source is a woman between 18 and 29 years old in good health and CMV-seropositive.

The chain joins TRBV6-6 to TRBJ2-1; the match to TRBD2 covers 12 bases. This CDR3 has 16 amino acids. Unmatched junction bases numbered 5, after V lost 6 bases and J lost 2 bases. Germline loops: CDR1 MNHNY, CDR2 SVGAGI (reference sequence). Written as DNA, the CDR3 is TGTGCCAGCAGGGTACGGACTAGCGGGACCTACAATGAGCAGTTCTTC. It encodes CASRVRTSGTYNEQFF.

The chain uses TRBV18 and TRBJ2-1, with 8 bases matching TRBD1. There are 14 residues in the CDR3. Germline loops: CDR1 KGHSH, CDR2 LQKENI. The V and J ends lost 2 bases and 9 bases, in that order; junction bases with no gene match: 6. The CDR3 DNA reads as TGTGCCAGCTCACCATTACCAGGGGGCGGTGAGCAGTTCTTC. Encoded protein: CASSPLPGGGEQFF.

The genes are TRBV11-2 and TRBJ2-7, with a weak D call TRBD1 (6 bases). The CDR3 loop spans 15 amino acids. Trimming took 6 bases from V and 5 from J, leaving 20 bases between them. CDR1 and CDR2 (germline): SGHAT, FQNNGV. CDR3 in amino acids: CASSVSPKGVHEQYF. In DNA form, the CDR3 reads TGTGCCAGCAGTGTTTCACCCAAGGGGGTCCACGAGCAGTACTTC.

The V call is TRBV2, the J call TRBJ2-7; 7 bases are a match to TRBD2. There are 17 residues in the CDR3. The V segment lost 2 bases and the J segment 5 bases; nucleotides outside the gene matches: 15. CDR1 and CDR2 (germline): SNHLY, FYNNEI. The CDR3 DNA reads as TGTGCCAGCAGTGAACTTTGGGGAACTAGCGTAATAGACGAGCAGTACTTC. This codes for CASSELWGTSVIDEQYF.

The chain couples TRBV7-8 to TRBJ2-1; the D gene is possibly TRBD2 (5 bases). The CDR3 is 18 residues long. Germline CDR1 and CDR2: SGHVS and FQNEAQ. V was pared by 1 base and J by 2 bases, with 18 bases between. This CDR3 reads CASSLVRRAGFTYNEQFF. CDR3 nucleotide sequence: TGTGCCAGCAGCTTAGTTAGGCGGGCGGGTTTTACCTACAATGAGCAGTTCTTC.

This clone was seen a single time. The chain employs TRBV11-2 and TRBJ2-7; D is unclear. Germline loops: CDR1 SGHAT, CDR2 FQNNGV. V lost 6 bases and J lost 3, with 6 bases in between. The CDR3 totals 11 residues. The CDR3 bases are TGTGCCAGCAGTCCAAACTACGAGCAGTACTTC. Translating it yields CASSPNYEQYF.

In DNA form, the CDR3 reads TGTGCCAGCAAGGCAGGGGGAGGTTATGGCTACACCTTC. It is translated as CASKAGGGYGYTF. This chain links TRBV6-5 with TRBJ1-2; 7 bases match TRBD1. Germline V gene lookup returns CDR1 MNHEY and CDR2 SVGAGI. V lost 7 bases, J lost 5 bases, and 7 bases stayed unmatched. The CDR3 sequence is 13 residues long.

The J gene is TRBJ2-5, the V gene TRBV5-1, with a possible D match to TRBD2 (5 bases). The CDR3 totals 17 residues. Germline V lookup: CDR1 SGHRS, CDR2 YFSETQ. Trimming removed 0 bases from V and 2 bases from J, with 17 bases in between. CDR3 in DNA: TGCGCCAGCAGCTTGGGAGGTGCAGGCTGGGAGCAAGAGACCCAGTACTTC. The encoded protein is CASSLGGAGWEQETQYF. Together with reference TRBV5-1 and TRBJ2-5, the CDR3 gives the full variable domain: KAGVTQTPRYLIKTRGQQVTLSCSPISGHRSVSWYQQTPGQGLQFLFEYFSETQRNKGNFPGRFSGRQFSNSRSEMNVSTLELGDSALYLCASSLGGAGWEQETQYFGPGTRLLVL.

The chain combines TRBV6-5 with TRBJ1-4; D is possibly TRBD1 (5 bases). V was pared by 5 bases and J by 4 bases, with 11 bases between. The CDR3 spans 14 residues. Germline values: CDR1 MNHEY, CDR2 SVGAGI. CDR3 sequence: CASSDSYGNEKLFF. The CDR3 DNA follows: TGTGCCAGCAGTGACAGTTATGGTAATGAAAAACTGTTTTTT.